The entry below gives a single TCR beta chain sequence along with its context. The antigen it binds to is not known. The sample holds no much larger clone one base away, and base qualities are not on file. This record comes from a study of T cell changes during pregnancy in multiple sclerosis (dated by TCRdb to between 2018 and 2020). At the level of the whole study: Changes in the T cell repertoire over the course of pregnancy were examined in this study in women with multiple sclerosis.

V is pared back by 3 bases and J by 5 bases, with 12 bases lying between the germline termini. CDR1 and CDR2, looked up from the germline V gene (reference sequence), are SGHKS and YYEKEE. Inclusive of the bounding cysteine and phenylalanine, the CDR3 is 13 residues long. The CDR3 DNA has 39 bases and is translated from base 1. Library creation used the immunoSEQ multiplex PCR assay. TCRdb stores this immuneACCESS table with in-frame sequences only. Part of the clones is absent; in the studies checked, under half of the shortfall reflects unresolved V genes, and no reason is known for the rest. The sample profile shows about 20,000 clones; roughly 90% of them were found once. Under 9% of the sample goes to the ten largest clones.

The rearrangement combines TRBV5-5 with TRBJ2-7; TRBD1 is perhaps the D gene, given 6 matching bases. This material consisted of CD8+ T cells from peripheral blood mononuclear cells, taken in the third trimester of pregnancy. The source of this sequence is a female donor in good health, enrolled as a control in a pregnancy study. The DNA is as follows: TGTGCCAGCAGCTCCGGAAGGGGGAACGAGCAGTACTTC. It codes for CASSSGRGNEQYF.